Presented here are 30 T cell receptor beta chains from one specimen sequenced in a study of T cells in Graves' hyperthyroidism and ophthalmopathy (dated by TCRdb to between 2018 and 2021). Libraries were made using multiplex PCR. The data were produced on an Illumina HiSeq 2000. The TCR beta CDR3 regions were amplified from RNA transcripts. The TCR CDR3 was subjected to a first round of RT-PCR using the HTBI primer set and the Qiagen OneStep RT-PCR kit. TCRdb cleaned the public reads at Q25 with fastp, built clones with MiXCR and kept in-frame beta chains. Each entry is one CDR3 protein sequence, shown with its most common DNA and genes. This sample comprises around 520,000 distinct CDR3 sequences, around 15% of them detected only once. The top ten clones comprise around 13% of the sample. The sample taken for sequencing was blood. The receptors were sampled from a woman in her thirties or forties with Graves' hyperthyroidism.

This clonotype was seen at least ten times. The chain is built from TRBV20-1 and TRBJ2-7; D is unclear. Trimming took off 5 bases at V and 0 bases at J, with 14 bases between the two ends. In germline, CDR1 is DFQATT, CDR2 SNEGSKA (reference sequence). The CDR3 is 14 residues long. Written as DNA, the CDR3 is TGCAGTGCTCCCTTAGTGGGAAGCTCCTACGAGCAGTACTTC. Residues: CSAPLVGSSYEQYF.

This clonotype was detected many times. The gene calls are TRBV5-1 and TRBJ2-1; no firm D call. The CDR3 is 14 amino acids. The germline V gene encodes CDR1 SGHRS and CDR2 YFSETQ. V was clipped by 5 bases and J by 5 bases, with 14 bases between them. The CDR3 DNA is TGCGCCAGCAGGCGATTGGCGAGTGACAATGAGCAGTTCTTC. Translating it yields CASRRLASDNEQFF. The variable domain in full, with the rest retrieved from reference TRBV5-1 and TRBJ2-1, is KAGVTQTPRYLIKTRGQQVTLSCSPISGHRSVSWYQQTPGQGLQFLFEYFSETQRNKGNFPGRFSGRQFSNSRSEMNVSTLELGDSALYLCASRRLASDNEQFFGPGTRLTVL.

This clonotype was counted between two and nine times. The CDR3: CASSASGENEQFF. Here the CDR3 DNA reads TGTGCCAGCAGTGCCTCCGGGGAAAATGAGCAGTTCTTC. The chain combines TRBV12-3 or TRBV12-4 with TRBJ2-1; possible D gene TRBD2, 5 bases. The CDR3 covers 13 residues. Trimming took off 5 bases at V and 7 bases at J, with 12 bases between the two ends.

This clonotype was picked up many times. The chain links TRBV12-3 or TRBV12-4 to TRBJ1-1, with unresolved D. The ends were cut back, 3 bases at V and 5 bases at J, with 16 bases in the middle. This CDR3 contains 15 residues. The DNA for the CDR3 is TGTGCCAGCAGTTTGGGGAAAACGGGAGGTACTGAAGCTTTCTTT. It encodes CASSLGKTGGTEAFF.

There are many counts of this clonotype. The chain is built from TRBV5-1 and TRBJ1-2; D is perhaps TRBD1 (6 bases). Germline-derived CDR1 and CDR2 are SGHRS and YFSETQ. The V and J ends lost 6 bases and 4 bases respectively, with 16 bases between them. The CDR3 runs 14 residues. CDR3 nucleotides: TGCGCCAGCACCGGGCGACAGGATCTCTATGGCTACACCTTC. Residues: CASTGRQDLYGYTF.

This clonotype was observed many times. This chain links TRBV7-2 with TRBJ2-3; 8 bases line up with TRBD1. With 1 base clipped from V and 6 bases from J, the junction kept 9 bases outside the gene matches. There are 16 residues in the CDR3. CDR1 SGHTA and CDR2 FQGNSA come from the germline V gene. The CDR3 sequence is CASSLEGTGTLDTQYF. CDR3 bases: TGTGCCAGCAGCTTAGAGGGGACAGGCACATTGGATACGCAGTATTTT.

Only a few counts were recorded for this clonotype. V and J are TRBV3-1 and TRBJ2-1, with D perhaps matching TRBD2 (6 bases). CDR3 length equals 16 residues. Germline loops: CDR1 LGHDT, CDR2 YNNKEL (reference sequence). Trimming pared 2 bases from V and 1 base from J, leaving 12 bases between. CDR3 in amino acids: CASSQLGGVSYNEQFF. The CDR3 region has the DNA TGTGCCAGCAGCCAACTTGGAGGGGTTTCCTACAATGAGCAGTTCTTC.

This clonotype was counted at least ten times. V and J are TRBV7-8 and TRBJ2-5; a weak D match, TRBD2 (5 bases). The CDR3 is made up of 14 amino acids. The V and J ends lost 5 bases and 5 bases respectively, with 15 bases between them. The germline gives CDR1 SGHVS, CDR2 FQNEAQ. The CDR3 sequence is CASSPGVNRETQYF. CDR3 nucleotide sequence: TGTGCCAGCAGCCCCGGGGTGAACCGGGAGACCCAGTACTTC.

Only one count was recorded for this clonotype. This could be a read error, since a much larger clone is one nucleotide away. The chain has TRBV6-9 and TRBJ2-7; 7 nucleotides align to TRBD2. CDR1 MNHGY and CDR2 SVAAGI come from the germline V gene. The CDR3 covers 15 residues. The junction had 9 bases not matched to a gene; V was cut back by 3 bases and J by 4 bases. CDR3 DNA: TGTGCCAGCAGTTACGGGGCTAGCGGATCGTACGAGCAGTACTTC. Translating gives CASSYGASGSYEQYF.

The V gene is TRBV28, the J gene TRBJ2-6, with TRBD1 identical over 8 bases. There are 15 residues in the CDR3. V was clipped by 8 bases and J by 2 bases; unmatched bases: 5. The germline CDR1 and CDR2 sequences are MDHEN and SYDVKM. The CDR3 nucleotides are TGTGCCAGCCACACAGGGGGTGCTGGGGCCAACGTCCTGACTTTC. This codes for CASHTGGAGANVLTF.

A remark on this clonotype: A much larger clone differs from this one at a single base, so this may be a read error. The rearrangement links TRBV7-3 to TRBJ2-7; either TRBD1 or TRBD2 may supply D (5 bases each). CDR3 size: 15 residues. Germline loops: CDR1 SGHTA, CDR2 FQGTGA. For the CDR3, the DNA is TGTGCCAGCAGCCTCGGGACGGCCGCCTCCTACGGGCAGTACTTC. Its protein product is CASSLGTAASYGQYF.

This clonotype has just a few counts. The chain joins TRBV5-6 to TRBJ2-1; D not resolved. Germline CDR1 is SGHDT and CDR2 is YYEEEE. The CDR3 extends over 14 amino acids. Trimming took off 0 bases at V and 7 bases at J, with 11 bases between the two ends. The CDR3 is CASSLGAPGNEQFF. CDR3 in DNA: TGTGCCAGCAGCTTGGGTGCCCCTGGGAATGAGCAGTTCTTC.

This clonotype was picked up a small number of times. The chain carries TRBV7-8 and TRBJ2-5; 8 nucleotides agree with TRBD1. Per the germline V gene, CDR1 is SGHVS and CDR2 is FQNEAQ. This CDR3 is 14 amino acids long. Losses at the gene ends were 3 bases for V and 5 bases for J; bases not matched to a gene: 5. The CDR3 coding sequence is TGTGCCAGCAGCTTTGCTAGACAGGGGGAGACCCAGTACTTC. Protein product: CASSFARQGETQYF.

This clonotype was counted ten times or more. This CDR3 is CATSKGQGAGNEQFF. The CDR3 DNA reads TGTGCCACCAGCAAGGGACAGGGGGCGGGCAATGAGCAGTTCTTC. The chain is built from TRBV15 and TRBJ2-1; the match to TRBD1 covers 12 bases. J lost 6 bases, V lost 4 bases, and 4 bases had no gene match. The CDR3 totals 15 residues. Germline assignment: CDR1 LNHNV and CDR2 YYDKDF (reference sequence).

In this sample, this clonotype turned up many times. The V and J genes are TRBV6-5 and TRBJ2-1, with 7 bases matching TRBD2. The CDR3 is made up of 16 amino acids. Germline-derived CDR1 and CDR2 are MNHEY and SVGAGI. V trimming: 2 bases; J trimming: 4 bases; junction bases outside the gene matches: 8. DNA for the CDR3: TGTGCCAGCAGTTACGAGCGGGAAGTTTCGTACAATGAGCAGTTCTTC. Amino acid sequence: CASSYEREVSYNEQFF.

The chain links TRBV6-4 to TRBJ1-5, with D unclear. Trimming took off 4 bases at V and 0 bases at J, with 7 bases between the two ends. Per germline, CDR1 MRHNA and CDR2 SNTAGT. The CDR3 totals 14 residues. CDR3 sequence reads: CASSGVHSNQPQHF. CDR3 sequence (DNA): TGTGCCAGCAGTGGAGTCCATAGCAATCAGCCCCAGCATTTT.

Only a few counts were recorded for this clonotype. This chain joins TRBV9 and TRBJ1-5; 7 nucleotides align to TRBD1. This CDR3 region has 13 residues. Germline trimming cut 7 bases from V and 4 bases from J; bases unmatched to any gene: 5. Germline loops: CDR1 SGDLS, CDR2 YYNGEE. CDR3 nucleotide sequence: TGTGCCAGCGATCCGGGACAGAATCAGCCCCAGCATTTT. It encodes CASDPGQNQPQHF.

Ten or more counts support this clonotype. The J gene is TRBJ1-5, the V gene TRBV27; 9 nucleotides line up with TRBD1. Losses at the gene ends were 5 bases for V and 4 bases for J; bases not matched to a gene: 0. The CDR3 covers 13 residues. CDR1 and CDR2 (germline): MNHEY, SMNVEV (reference sequence). CDR3 nucleotide sequence: TGTGCCAGCAGTGGACAGGGGAATCAGCCCCAGCATTTT. This translates into CASSGQGNQPQHF.

This clonotype was counted ten times or more. This chain links TRBV11-1 with TRBJ2-7; 10 bases are shared with TRBD1. Per germline, CDR1 SGHAT and CDR2 FQDESV (reference sequence). The CDR3 is 15 residues long. Unmatched junction bases numbered 8, after V lost 5 bases and J lost 4 bases. The CDR3 DNA sequence: TGTGCCAGCAGCCTACGCCGGGGACAGGGGTACGAGCAGTACTTC. Its protein product is CASSLRRGQGYEQYF.

Many counts were recorded for this clonotype. The rearrangement joins TRBV27 to TRBJ2-7, with 8 bases matching TRBD2. Germline V gene sequence: CDR1 MNHEY, CDR2 SMNVEV (reference sequence). This CDR3 is 15 amino acids long. Trimming at V came to 5 bases and at J to 3 bases, leaving 9 bases not matched to a gene. Here the CDR3 DNA reads TGTGCCAGCAGTCCCCGGGGGGGAAACAACTACGAGCAGTACTTC. Protein product: CASSPRGGNNYEQYF.

CDR3 coding DNA: TGTGCCAGCAGCTTAATGGGGCCGGGAAACATTCAGTACTTC. Its translation is CASSLMGPGNIQYF. The gene calls are TRBV7-3 and TRBJ2-4; tentatively, D is TRBD1 (5 bases). The CDR3 spans 14 residues. V was pared by 1 base and J by 6 bases, with 10 bases between. The germline V gene encodes CDR1 SGHTA and CDR2 FQGTGA.

V usage is TRBV3-1 and J usage is TRBJ2-3; 13 nucleotides agree with TRBD2. The CDR3 contains 18 residues. Per the germline V gene, CDR1 is LGHDT and CDR2 is YNNKEL (reference sequence). V was pared by 4 bases and J by 3 bases, with 10 bases of the junction left unmatched. In nucleotides, the CDR3 is TGTGCCAGCAGCCGAGGGGGGACTAGCGGGACTCCTACAGATACGCAGTATTTT. It codes for CASSRGGTSGTPTDTQYF.

The V call is TRBV7-9, the J call TRBJ2-2; 12 positions match TRBD2. Per germline, CDR1 SEHNR and CDR2 FQNEAQ (reference sequence). V shed 4 bases and J 1 base; nucleotides not matched to a gene: 10. There are 19 residues in the CDR3. The DNA for the CDR3 is TGTGCCAGCAGCTCAAACGGACTAGCGGGAAACCGGAACACCGGGGAGCTGTTTTTT. Its protein product is CASSSNGLAGNRNTGELFF.

This clonotype occurred many times. The chain combines TRBV28 with TRBJ1-1; the D is unclear. Per the germline V gene, CDR1 is MDHEN and CDR2 is SYDVKM. The CDR3 is 15 residues long. V was cut by 7 bases and J by 0 bases, with 15 bases left in between. Written as DNA, the CDR3 is TGTGCCAGCAAGACCCCCGGCACCATGAACACTGAAGCTTTCTTT. It is translated as CASKTPGTMNTEAFF.

The chain has TRBV12-3 or TRBV12-4 and TRBJ2-5, with 7 bases fitting TRBD1. Losses at the gene ends were 2 bases for V and 5 bases for J; bases not matched to a gene: 8. The CDR3 covers 15 residues. The CDR3 DNA follows: TGTGCCAGCAGTTTACTTGAGGGGGCGAGGGAGACCCAGTACTTC. It yields the protein CASSLLEGARETQYF.

This clonotype has only a few counts. The CDR3 loop is CASSHGTVGYEQYF. Here the CDR3 DNA reads TGTGCCAGCAGTCACGGGACAGTTGGTTACGAGCAGTACTTC. The J gene is TRBJ2-7, the V gene TRBV28; TRBD1 agrees at 7 bases. The CDR3 covers 14 residues. Per the germline V gene, CDR1 is MDHEN and CDR2 is SYDVKM. Unmatched junction bases numbered 8, after V lost 5 bases and J lost 4 bases.

The CDR3 nucleotides read TGTGCCAGCAGCCGGTGGACAGGGGGATACGAGCAGTACTTC. It specifies CASSRWTGGYEQYF. The chain recombines TRBV3-1 with TRBJ2-7; 10 nucleotides match TRBD1. V shed 4 bases, J shed 4 bases, and the junction held 4 bases outside the gene matches. CDR3 length equals 14 residues. CDR1 is LGHDT and CDR2 is YNNKEL in the germline V gene (reference sequence).

The chain links TRBV28 to TRBJ1-1; the D is unclear. The germline V gene encodes CDR1 MDHEN and CDR2 SYDVKM. The CDR3 sequence is 13 residues long. Trimming cost V 7 bases and J 0 bases, with 9 bases left between them. The CDR3 loop reads CASTTTVNTEAFF. CDR3 nucleotides: TGTGCCAGCACCACGACCGTGAACACTGAAGCTTTCTTT.

This clonotype occurred many times. The chain is built from TRBV18 and TRBJ2-7; 12 positions agree with TRBD2. This CDR3 region has 14 residues. Germline loops: CDR1 KGHSH, CDR2 LQKENI. V shed 10 bases, J shed 5 bases, and the junction held 9 bases outside the gene matches. CDR3 nucleotide sequence: TGTGCCACGAAAGGACTAGCGGGACAAAACGAGCAGTACTTC. It codes for CATKGLAGQNEQYF.

This clonotype was counted many times. The chain recombines TRBV11-2 with TRBJ2-5, with a possible D match to TRBD1 (6 bases). From germline, CDR1 is SGHAT and CDR2 FQNNGV. CDR3 length: 14 amino acids. Trimming pared 5 bases from V and 0 bases from J, leaving 10 bases between. The CDR3 is CASSRWTDQETQYF. The CDR3 DNA is TGTGCCAGCAGCAGGTGGACAGACCAAGAGACCCAGTACTTC.